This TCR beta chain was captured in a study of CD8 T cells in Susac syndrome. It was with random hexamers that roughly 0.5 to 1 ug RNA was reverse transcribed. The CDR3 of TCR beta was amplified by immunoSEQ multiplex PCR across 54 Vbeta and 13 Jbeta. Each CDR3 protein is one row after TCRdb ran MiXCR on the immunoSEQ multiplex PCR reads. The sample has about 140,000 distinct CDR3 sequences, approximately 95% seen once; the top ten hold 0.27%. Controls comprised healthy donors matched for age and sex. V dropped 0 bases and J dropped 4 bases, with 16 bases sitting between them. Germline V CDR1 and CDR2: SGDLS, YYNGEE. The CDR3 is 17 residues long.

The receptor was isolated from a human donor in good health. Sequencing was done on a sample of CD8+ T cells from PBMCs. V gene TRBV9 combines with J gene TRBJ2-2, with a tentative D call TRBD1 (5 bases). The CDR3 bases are TGTGCCAGCAGCGTAGCGTACAGGCAGGGCGCCACCGGGGAGCTGTTTTTT. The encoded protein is CASSVAYRQGATGELFF.